A single sample gave rise to the 30 T cell receptor beta chains below, sequenced in a study of T cells in Graves' hyperthyroidism and ophthalmopathy. RNA transcripts were the template for amplifying TCR beta CDR3 regions. HTBI primers drove first-round RT-PCR of the TCR CDR3. In TCRdb, the multiplex PCR reads were re-called with MiXCR into one record per CDR3 protein. The sample shows about 270,000 distinct CDR3 sequences, 13% to 15% of them seen only once. The material sequenced was blood. The receptor set was obtained from a woman in her forties or fifties with Graves' hyperthyroidism that later progressed to Graves' ophthalmopathy.

Many counts were recorded for this clonotype. The J gene is TRBJ2-7, the V gene TRBV18, with a tentative D call TRBD2 (6 bases). The CDR3 runs 14 residues. CDR1 is KGHSH and CDR2 is LQKENI in the germline V gene. Between the trimmed V and J ends, which lost 6 bases and 0 bases, there was a span of 12 bases. The CDR3 DNA is TGTGCCAGCTCCCCTGGACTAACCTCCTACGAGCAGTACTTC. This translates into CASSPGLTSYEQYF.

J is TRBJ1-2 and V is TRBV7-2; D gene uncertain. The CDR3 runs to 12 residues. Looked up from germline, CDR1 is SGHTA and CDR2 is FQGNSA. Trimming left V 11 bases short and J 0 bases short, with 10 bases between. CDR3 protein: CAHPHANYGYTF. The CDR3 DNA is TGTGCCCATCCGCACGCTAACTATGGCTACACCTTC.

This clonotype was detected many times. The gene calls are TRBV12-3 or TRBV12-4 and TRBJ1-4; no reliable D call. The length of the CDR3 is 14 residues. The germline V and J ends were trimmed by 6 bases and 0 bases, with 8 bases remaining between them. Here the CDR3 DNA reads TGTGCCAGCAGCGACCGTGCAACTAATGAAAAACTGTTTTTT. Its translation is CASSDRATNEKLFF.

This clonotype came up many times. V usage is TRBV16 and J usage is TRBJ1-2, with 7 bases lining up with TRBD1. This CDR3 contains 14 residues. Per the germline V gene, CDR1 is KGHSY and CDR2 is FQNENV. V was pared by 6 bases and J by 4 bases, with 8 bases of the junction left unmatched. Here the CDR3 DNA reads TGTGCCAGCAGTCACGCAGCAGGGGGCTATGGCTACACCTTC. Translation: CASSHAAGGYGYTF.

This clonotype has ten or more counts. The chain combines TRBV11-2 with TRBJ2-5; D unresolved. V was clipped by 6 bases and J by 2 bases, with 10 bases between them. Per germline, CDR1 SGHAT and CDR2 FQNNGV. The CDR3 has 13 amino acids. The CDR3 coding sequence is TGTGCCAGCAGTCGACAACTTCAAGAGACCCAGTACTTC. It encodes CASSRQLQETQYF.

The chain couples TRBV20-1 to TRBJ1-5; maybe TRBD1 (6 bases). Per the germline V gene, CDR1 is DFQATT and CDR2 is SNEGSKA (reference sequence). The ends were cut back, 6 bases at V and 3 bases at J, with 15 bases in the middle. The CDR3 extends over 14 amino acids. CDR3 region: CSAGGAGVNQPQHF. The CDR3 region has the DNA TGCAGTGCCGGGGGGGCGGGGGTCAATCAGCCCCAGCATTTT.

In its sample, this clonotype was seen many times. The rearrangement joins TRBV7-2 to TRBJ2-7; 12 bases agree with TRBD2. In germline, CDR1 is SGHTA, CDR2 FQGNSA. CDR3 size: 15 residues. The ends lost 5 bases at V and 3 bases at J; junction bases unmatched: 5. The DNA of the CDR3 is TGTGCCAGCAGCATGGGACTAGCGGGCTTCTACGAGCAGTACTTC. Translating gives CASSMGLAGFYEQYF.

As to this clonotype: This sequence may be a read error, since a much larger clone differs from it by one base. V gene TRBV7-2 combines with J gene TRBJ2-2; D may match TRBD1 or TRBD2 (5 bases each). Germline CDR1 reads SGHTA; CDR2 reads FQGNSA. The CDR3 runs to 15 residues. This CDR3 reads CASSWTGDATEELFF. CDR3 nucleotide sequence: TGTGCCAGCAGCTGGACCGGGGACGCCACCGAGGAGCTGTTTTTT.

The CDR3 loop reads CASSLVTGMNTEAFF. The CDR3 region has the DNA TGTGCCAGCAGCTTGGTAACAGGGATGAACACTGAAGCTTTCTTT. The genes are TRBV5-6 and TRBJ1-1, with D tentatively TRBD1 (6 bases). Trimming cost V 0 bases and J 0 bases, with 9 bases left between them. Germline V lookup: CDR1 SGHDT, CDR2 YYEEEE. This CDR3 spans 15 amino acids.

V usage is TRBV29-1 and J usage is TRBJ1-1, with 7 positions matching TRBD1. This CDR3 has 11 residues. With V trimmed by 5 bases and J by 6 bases, 3 bases remained unmatched. Germline loops: CDR1 SQVTM, CDR2 ANQGSEA. CDR3 sequence: CSVRQGPEAFF. CDR3 bases: TGCAGCGTTCGACAGGGCCCTGAAGCTTTCTTT.

This clonotype was counted many times. The J gene is TRBJ2-3, the V gene TRBV18, with 9 bases identical to TRBD1. This CDR3 region has 16 residues. V shed 3 bases and J 7 bases; nucleotides not matched to a gene: 11. Per the germline V gene, CDR1 is KGHSH and CDR2 is LQKENI. The CDR3 DNA follows: TGTGCCAGCTCACCGGTTACTCCGGGACAGGGAAATACGCAGTATTTT. Protein: CASSPVTPGQGNTQYF.

The sample holds many counts of this clonotype. The chain recombines TRBV2 with TRBJ2-7; a weak D match, TRBD1 (5 bases). The V end lost 4 bases, the J end lost 3 bases, and 16 bases lay between the germline ends. The CDR3 length is 15 residues. CDR1 and CDR2 from the germline V gene are SNHLY and FYNNEI. As DNA, the CDR3 is TGTGCCAGCAGTGGGTCGGCAGGGCGTATCTACGAGCAGTACTTC. Its protein is CASSGSAGRIYEQYF. The complete variable domain, with remaining parts taken from reference TRBV2 and TRBJ2-7, reads EPEVTQTPSHQVTQMGQEVILRCVPISNHLYFYWYRQILGQKVEFLVSFYNNEISEKSEIFDDQFSVERPDGSNFTLKIRSTKLEDSAMYFCASSGSAGRIYEQYFGPGTRLTVT.

Ten or more counts support this clonotype. The chain uses TRBV28 and TRBJ2-5; 7 nucleotides align to TRBD2. Germline CDR1 reads MDHEN; CDR2 reads SYDVKM. Trimming removed 5 bases from V and 5 bases from J; junction bases left unmatched: 14. The CDR3 contains 16 residues. As DNA, the CDR3 is TGTGCCAGCAGTCGCTCTTCCGGGAGGCGGGAGGAGACCCAGTACTTC. This encodes CASSRSSGRREETQYF.

This clonotype was picked up many times. V gene TRBV5-1 combines with J gene TRBJ2-1; D may be TRBD1 or TRBD2 (5 bases each). V gave up 3 bases and J gave up 3 bases, with 13 bases separating them. The germline gives CDR1 SGHRS, CDR2 YFSETQ. The CDR3 spans 15 residues. The CDR3 DNA is TGCGCCAGCAGCTCCGGGACCGAGGGCTACAATGAGCAGTTCTTC. Translation: CASSSGTEGYNEQFF. Together with reference TRBV5-1 and TRBJ2-1, the CDR3 gives the full variable domain: KAGVTQTPRYLIKTRGQQVTLSCSPISGHRSVSWYQQTPGQGLQFLFEYFSETQRNKGNFPGRFSGRQFSNSRSEMNVSTLELGDSALYLCASSSGTEGYNEQFFGPGTRLTVL.

Ten or more counts support this clonotype. The V and J genes are TRBV7-9 and TRBJ2-7, with 7 bases fitting TRBD1. J lost 1 base, V lost 10 bases, and 10 bases had no gene match. The CDR3 has 14 amino acids. CDR1 and CDR2 from the germline V gene are SEHNR and FQNEAQ (reference sequence). The CDR3 nucleotides read TGTGCCACCACAGGACAGGAGAATTCCTACGAGCAGTACTTC. Its translation is CATTGQENSYEQYF.

The sample holds many counts of this clonotype. The chain carries TRBV30 and TRBJ2-7, with 8 bases that match TRBD1. The CDR3 consists of 14 residues. Germline CDR1 is GTSNPN and CDR2 is SVGIG (reference sequence). V lost 1 base to trimming and J lost 4 bases; unmatched junction nucleotides: 6. CDR3 nucleotides: TGTGCCTGGAGTGACCGGACAGGGCCTTACGAGCAGTACTTC. Translating it yields CAWSDRTGPYEQYF.

This clonotype was counted at least ten times. The chain uses TRBV5-1 and TRBJ2-3; D is unclear. Germline V lookup: CDR1 SGHRS, CDR2 YFSETQ. The CDR3 covers 14 residues. V lost 3 bases and J 4 bases, leaving 12 bases between the germline ends. The CDR3 here is CASSSLNTADTQYF. In nucleotides, the CDR3 is TGCGCCAGCAGCTCCTTGAATACGGCAGATACGCAGTATTTT.

This clonotype was picked up a small number of times. The chain combines TRBV10-2 with TRBJ1-2, with 11 bases matching TRBD1. The CDR3 is 17 residues long. Germline trimming cut 8 bases from V and 6 bases from J; bases unmatched to any gene: 17. Germline CDR1 WSHSY, CDR2 SAAADI. The CDR3 loop is CASRSRDRGGSADGYTF. CDR3 DNA sequence: TGCGCCAGCCGGTCGAGGGACAGGGGGGGTTCTGCGGATGGCTACACCTTC.

Ten or more counts support this clonotype. The chain joins TRBV28 to TRBJ1-1; the D is unclear. From germline, CDR1 is MDHEN and CDR2 SYDVKM. This CDR3 is 12 amino acids long. The V gene lost 9 bases and the J gene lost 8 bases, with 16 bases spanning the gap. The CDR3 region has the DNA TGTGCCAGTCGAGAGGGTTCGGGGGAAGCTTTCTTT. Amino acids: CASREGSGEAFF.

This chain uses TRBV6-2 or TRBV6-3 with TRBJ2-2; D is undetermined. This CDR3 has 14 amino acids. Germline-derived CDR1 and CDR2 are MNHEY and SVGEGT. The V and J ends lost 2 bases and 3 bases respectively, with 7 bases between them. The CDR3 region is CASSYGFYTGELFF. For the CDR3, the DNA is TGTGCCAGCAGTTACGGCTTTTACACCGGGGAGCTGTTTTTT.

The rearrangement uses TRBV28 and TRBJ2-5; tentative D call: TRBD2 (6 bases). Germline assignment: CDR1 MDHEN and CDR2 SYDVKM. The germline V and J ends were trimmed by 6 bases and 11 bases, with 16 bases remaining between them. The CDR3 has 12 residues. Written as DNA, the CDR3 is TGTGCCAGCAGCACGGGACTTAACAAACAGTACTTC. Its translation: CASSTGLNKQYF.

The J gene is TRBJ2-1, the V gene TRBV7-3, with D hard to call. CDR3 size: 13 residues. V shed 2 bases and J shed 5 bases, with 7 bases lying between them. Germline V CDR1 and CDR2: SGHTA, FQGTGA. The CDR3 sequence is CASSLQGNNEQFF. The CDR3 region has the DNA TGTGCCAGCAGCTTACAAGGCAACAATGAGCAGTTCTTC.

This clonotype was seen ten or more times. The V and J genes are TRBV28 and TRBJ2-7; 10 positions match TRBD1. Germline trimming cut 6 bases from V and 5 bases from J; bases unmatched to any gene: 13. The CDR3 is made up of 16 amino acids. Germline V gene data show CDR1 as MDHEN and CDR2 as SYDVKM. The CDR3 DNA follows: TGTGCCAGCAGCATGAACTCCGGGACAGGGGCACACGAGCAGTACTTC. This translates into CASSMNSGTGAHEQYF.

This clonotype was recorded a few times. The rearrangement uses TRBV19 and TRBJ2-2; D remains unclear. The CDR3 contains 13 residues. V lost 7 bases to trimming and J lost 7 bases, with 13 bases between them. Per the germline V gene, CDR1 is LNHDA and CDR2 is SQIVND (reference sequence). The CDR3 region is CASTILESGELFF. CDR3 nucleotides: TGTGCCAGTACCATTCTCGAGAGCGGGGAGCTGTTTTTT.

This clonotype was seen more than once but under ten times. The chain carries TRBV28 and TRBJ2-6; D is unclear. Trimming shortened V by 4 bases and J by 0 bases, and 10 bases separated the two germline ends. Per the germline V gene, CDR1 is MDHEN and CDR2 is SYDVKM. This CDR3 comprises 16 residues. CDR3 region: CASSSGKASGANVLTF. CDR3 in DNA: TGTGCCAGCAGTTCTGGGAAAGCCTCTGGGGCCAACGTCCTGACTTTC.

This clonotype came up many times. The chain joins TRBV29-1 to TRBJ2-3; TRBD2 aligns across 10 bases. J was trimmed by 6 bases and V by 3 bases; bases with no gene match: 6. Per the germline V gene, CDR1 is SQVTM and CDR2 is ANQGSEA. The CDR3 has 14 residues. This CDR3 is CSVESGRAWDTQYF. Here the CDR3 DNA reads TGCAGCGTTGAGAGCGGGAGGGCCTGGGATACGCAGTATTTT.

This clonotype was seen at least ten times. The rearrangement links TRBV2 to TRBJ1-2; 10 positions match TRBD1. J gave up 4 bases and V 7 bases, and 15 bases lay outside the gene matches. The CDR3 extends over 17 amino acids. Germline CDR1 reads SNHLY; CDR2 reads FYNNEI. The CDR3 sequence: CASNLRDRGIKGYGYTF. The CDR3 nucleotides read TGTGCCAGCAACCTCCGGGACAGGGGAATAAAAGGCTATGGCTACACCTTC.

The sample holds many counts of this clonotype. The chain couples TRBV18 to TRBJ1-1; TRBD1 aligns across 7 bases. The V segment lost 3 bases and the J segment 7 bases; nucleotides outside the gene matches: 8. The germline V gene has CDR1 KGHSH and CDR2 LQKENI. This CDR3 has 14 residues. CDR3 residues: CASSPVEGDSEAFF. The CDR3 region has the DNA TGTGCCAGCTCACCGGTTGAGGGGGACAGTGAAGCTTTCTTT. Together with reference TRBV18 and TRBJ1-1, the CDR3 gives the full variable domain: NAGVMQNPRHLVRRRGQEARLRCSPMKGHSHVYWYRQLPEEGLKFMVYLQKENIIDESGMPKERFSAEFPKEGPSILRIQQVVRGDSAAYFCASSPVEGDSEAFFGQGTRLTVV.

This clonotype was observed a handful of times. Being one base from a much bigger clone, this may be a read error. The chain links TRBV7-9 to TRBJ2-7; D is uncertain. CDR1 is SEHNR and CDR2 is FQNEAQ in the germline V gene (reference sequence). Trimming removed 5 bases at V and 3 bases at J, with 11 bases between. This CDR3 comprises 13 residues. Here the CDR3 DNA reads TGTGCCAGCAGCCGATCCGGCGGCTACGAGCAGTACTTC. Translation gives CASSRSGGYEQYF.

This clonotype was picked up a small number of times. V usage is TRBV15 and J usage is TRBJ1-6; tentative D call: TRBD1 (5 bases). The V end lost 4 bases, the J end lost 11 bases, and 15 bases lay between the germline ends. CDR1 and CDR2 (germline): LNHNV, YYDKDF (reference sequence). There are 14 residues in the CDR3. The CDR3 region has the DNA TGTGCCACCAGCAAGGACATAACCTGGACACCCCTCCACTTT. This sequence encodes CATSKDITWTPLHF.